What follows is one T cell receptor (beta chain) and its context. Its antigen has not been determined. Per-nucleotide qualities are absent, and no much larger clonotype sits a single base away. The data stem from a study of Tregs in tolerant kidney transplant recipients (dated by TCRdb to 2018 to 2020). A note on the overall study: Before combined kidney and bone marrow transplantation, this study identified donor-specific regulatory T cells using TCRbeta sequencing and then followed those same cells after transplant. TCRbeta repertoire sequencing was used in a few healthy controls to compare several ways of expanding Tregs specific for an allogeneic donor. The full study reports these points: Biological reproducibility was not examined directly, but technical replication error appeared to be minimal. The most biologically relevant and donor-specific TCRbeta repertoire appeared to be identified by expanding Tregs with activated donor B cells. Because the study included only a small number of patients, the results must be confirmed in larger populations and under other immunosuppression protocols.

For TCRbeta CDR3 sequencing, genomic DNA from the sorted cells was extracted using the QIAGEN DNeasy Blood and Tissue Kit. High-throughput TCRbeta CDR3 sequencing, including PCR amplification with bias correction and internal controls, was performed commercially through immunoSEQ. On the authors' methods: Unique productive TCRbeta sequences were defined by CDR3 nucleotide sequence where primers matched, otherwise by CDR3 amino acid sequence with Vbeta and Jbeta genes. As a correction for sorting error, sequences shared between sorted populations at a frequency ratio of 2:1 or less were discarded, and the remaining shared sequences were assigned to the higher population. A sequence was defined as donor-reactive if the sequence was expanded at least 5-fold in CFSE-low cells compared with unstimulated cells and had a frequency of at least 0.01% in CFSE-low cells. Repertoire divergence was quantified by Jensen-Shannon divergence using the top 100 TCRbeta sequences ranked by frequency. When a sample had multiple sequencing runs, each run was corrected for sorting error separately and the runs were then pooled. This is the immuneACCESS table as TCRdb keeps it, with only in-frame sequences that have V and J called. A part of the clones is gone; compared with another copy, unresolved V genes explain less than half, and the rest is unexplained. V and J calls and clone size follow that table, whereas D and trimming were derived from the DNA. The sample yields about 240,000 clones; approximately 84% were counted once. 0.64% of the sample rests with the top ten.

V is reduced by 4 bases and J by 8 bases, leaving a spacing of 14 bases between them. CDR1 and CDR2, per the germline V gene, are MGHDK and SYGVNS. Spanning cysteine to phenylalanine, the CDR3 consists of 14 amino acids. Of all the DNA, just the CDR3 is kept, 42 bases in frame from base 1. Unstimulated Tregs (CD4+CD25+CD127-), CD4+ non-Tregs (CD4+CD25-), CD4 and CD8 cells were FACS-sorted from thawed PBMCs. Blood from healthy controls was obtained either from healthy volunteers or as purchased buffy coats. Healthy control blood was separated into PBMCs by Ficoll density gradient and cryopreserved, and patient PBMCs were collected both before and after transplant.

This TCR came from a human donor in good health. The rearrangement joined TRBV25-1 to TRBJ1-4; tentative D gene TRBD1, with 5 bases matching. The specimen was CD4+ T cells from blood. DNA sequence: TGTGCCAGCAGTGGACCTCTAAGGGGAGAAAAACTGTTTTTT. It codes for CASSGPLRGEKLFF.